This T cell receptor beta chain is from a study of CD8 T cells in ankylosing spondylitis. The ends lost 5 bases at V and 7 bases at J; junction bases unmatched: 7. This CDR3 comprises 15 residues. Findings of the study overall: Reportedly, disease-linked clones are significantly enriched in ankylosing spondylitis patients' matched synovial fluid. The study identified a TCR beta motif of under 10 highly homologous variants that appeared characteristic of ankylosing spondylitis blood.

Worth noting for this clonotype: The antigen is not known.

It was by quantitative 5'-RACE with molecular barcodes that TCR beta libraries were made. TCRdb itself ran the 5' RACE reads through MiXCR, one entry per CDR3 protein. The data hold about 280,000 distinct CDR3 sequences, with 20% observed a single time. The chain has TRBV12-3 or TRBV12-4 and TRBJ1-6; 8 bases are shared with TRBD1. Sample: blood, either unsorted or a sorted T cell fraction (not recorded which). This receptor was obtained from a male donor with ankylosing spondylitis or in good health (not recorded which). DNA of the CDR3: TGTGCCAGCAGTACGTCCGGGACAGGCAATTCACCCCTCCACTTT. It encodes CASSTSGTGNSPLHF.